Listed below are T cell receptor beta chains from one sample, sequenced in a study of spatial heterogeneity in lung cancer. In TCRdb, the 5' RACE reads were re-called with MiXCR into one record per CDR3 protein. The table has 60,000 to 75,000 distinct CDR3 sequences, approximately 6% seen once. The specimen comprised PBMCs, sampled at surgery. These receptors originate from a female donor with early-stage non-small cell lung cancer. Both conserved end residues are part of each CDR3. A D gene is named only where the DNA matches it firmly. Rows give clone size only sometimes, using once, few, many, or a class for an expanded clone.

TRBJ2-3 | TRBD1 | TRBV11-1 | many | TGTGCCAGCAGCTTAGCCGCGCCTTACAGGGGACCAGATACGCAGTATTTT | CASSLAAPYRGPDTQYF
TRBJ2-1 | . | TRBV3-1 | few | TGTGCCAGCAGCCAATTGAAGCTGGGTGGAAATGAGCAGTTCTTC | CASSQLKLGGNEQFF
TRBJ1-5 | . | TRBV5-1 | few | TGCGCCAGCAGCCCCCAACCATCAGGGATTGAGCCCCAGCATTTT | CASSPQPSGIEPQHF
TRBJ1-2 | . | TRBV2 | . | TGTGCCAGCTCCGGCGGGGGGAACTATGGCTACACCTTC | CASSGGGNYGYTF
TRBJ2-1 | . | TRBV12-3/TRBV12-4 | many | TGTGCCAGCAGACCTGCCGAGGGGGAGGGTCCCTATGAGCAGTTCTTC | CASRPAEGEGPYEQFF
TRBJ1-1 | TRBD1 | TRBV12-5 | few | TGTGCTAGTGGTTTCTACAGGGGGAGGCACACTGAAGCTTTCTTT | CASGFYRGRHTEAFF
TRBJ2-5 | . | TRBV24-1 | many | TGTGCCACCAGTGATTCCTGGTTCCAAGAGACCCAGTACTTC | CATSDSWFQETQYF
TRBJ1-1 | . | TRBV12-3/TRBV12-4 | many | TGTGCCAGCAGTTTTCGGCAGGGCTTGACGGCTTTCTTT | CASSFRQGLTAFF
TRBJ2-3 | . | TRBV4-1 | . | TGCGCCAGCAGCCAAGATGTTAGGACAGATACGCAGTATTTT | CASSQDVRTDTQYF
TRBJ1-1 | . | TRBV3-1 | . | TGTGCCAGCAGCCAACCGGACAGGAACACTGAAGCTTTCTTT | CASSQPDRNTEAFF
TRBJ2-2 | TRBD2 | TRBV7-3 | many | TGTGCCAGCAGCCCAAGACTAGCGGGAGTCTCCGGGGAGCTGTTTTTT | CASSPRLAGVSGELFF
TRBJ2-3 | . | TRBV7-2 | many | TGTGCCAGCAGCACATACACAGATACGCAGTATTTT | CASSTYTDTQYF
TRBJ1-2 | . | TRBV10-2 | . | TGCGCCAGCAGTGAGCCCCCTCGGAGGGGCGTATCTTACTATGGCTACACCTTC | CASSEPPRRGVSYYGYTF
TRBJ2-3 | TRBD2 | TRBV20-1 | many | TGCAGTGCGCGGACCCCGACTAGCGGGAGGGCAGATACGCAGTATTTT | CSARTPTSGRADTQYF
TRBJ1-1 | . | TRBV14 | many | TGTGCCAGCAGCCAAGACAAGTTGAACACTGAAGCTTTCTTT | CASSQDKLNTEAFF
TRBJ2-7 | . | TRBV29-1 | many | TGCAGCGTCGTCCTTGGGGACACCGTAGGCCCCCAGTACTTC | CSVVLGDTVGPQYF
TRBJ2-3 | TRBD1 | TRBV6-6 | . | TGTGCCAGCAGTTACTGGGGGACAGGGGGAGCAGATACGCAGTATTTT | CASSYWGTGGADTQYF
TRBJ1-1 | . | TRBV5-6 | . | TGTGCCAGCAGCCCCACGACAGTTACTGAAGCTTTCTTT | CASSPTTVTEAFF
TRBJ2-7 | TRBD2 | TRBV20-1 | many | TGCAGTGCTAATGGGAGGGCGGGGGAGCAGTACTTC | CSANGRAGEQYF
TRBJ2-3 | . | TRBV5-4 | once | TGTGCCAGCAGCCCAAACCTGGATACGCAGTATTTT | CASSPNLDTQYF
TRBJ1-6 | . | TRBV7-2 | many | TGTGCCAGCAGCTTAGGGCAGCCTTATAATTCACCCCTCCACTTT | CASSLGQPYNSPLHF
TRBJ2-6 | . | TRBV25-1 | many | TGTGCCAGCAAGGAGGACAGAGGGACTGGGGCCAACGTCCTGACTTTC | CASKEDRGTGANVLTF
TRBJ1-1 | . | TRBV6-6 | . | TGTGCCAGTAAATTCCAGGGCACTGAAGCTTTCTTT | CASKFQGTEAFF
TRBJ1-3 | . | TRBV6-5 | . | TGTGCCAGCAGGGGGGGAGATGTTGCTGGAAACACCATATATTTT | CASRGGDVAGNTIYF
TRBJ1-5 | . | TRBV4-1 | many | TGCGCCAGCACGCCCAACCCGGTACAGGTCCCTACTCAGCCCCAGCATTTT | CASTPNPVQVPTQPQHF
TRBJ2-7 | . | TRBV7-9 | many | TGTGCCAGCAGCTCCGCAGGAGGGTCCTACGAGCAGTACTTC | CASSSAGGSYEQYF
TRBJ2-5 | . | TRBV7-8 | many | TGTGCCAGCAGCTTCGGCGGGCAAGAGACCCAGTACTTC | CASSFGGQETQYF
TRBJ2-7 | TRBD2 | TRBV9 | few | TGTGCCAGCAGCGTTTCAGCGGGAGAAGGCTACGAGCAGTACTTC | CASSVSAGEGYEQYF
TRBJ1-2 | . | TRBV5-8 | few | TGTGCCAGCAGCTCGAGATTGATTGGCTACACCTTC | CASSSRLIGYTF
TRBJ1-4 | . | TRBV5-1 | . | TGCGCCAGCAGCTTGATAACTGCAACTAATGAAAAACTGTTTTTT | CASSLITATNEKLFF
TRBJ2-1 | TRBD2 | TRBV3-1 | many | TGTGCCAGCAGCCAAGATACCGCCCAACTAGCGGAGCAGTTCTTC | CASSQDTAQLAEQFF
TRBJ2-1 | . | TRBV28 | many | TGTGCCAGCAGTGGCCCAGGGAATGAGCAGTTCTTC | CASSGPGNEQFF
TRBJ1-1 | TRBD1 | TRBV5-1 | many | TGCGCCAGCAGCCGTGGGACAGGGGGTATTATGAACACTGAAGCTTTCTTT | CASSRGTGGIMNTEAFF
TRBJ1-6 | TRBD1 | TRBV28 | many | TGTGCCAGCAGTAATCCGGGACAGGGAAATTCACCCCTCCACTTT | CASSNPGQGNSPLHF
TRBJ2-1 | TRBD2 | TRBV10-2 | few | TGCGCCAGCAGTGTCCCGAGGGGCGGGAGGCTCCTCTCCTACAATGAGCAGTTCTTC | CASSVPRGGRLLSYNEQFF
TRBJ1-2 | . | TRBV12-3/TRBV12-4 | many | TGTGCCAGCAGTCAACAGTATGGCTACACCTTC | CASSQQYGYTF
TRBJ1-5 | . | TRBV28 | . | TGTGCCAGCAGTTTATCCGAACACCAGCATTTT | CASSLSEHQHF
TRBJ2-3 | . | TRBV6-2/TRBV6-3 | few | TGTGCCAGCAGTTACTCCGCAGGGAAAATTTCCACAGATACGCAGTATTTT | CASSYSAGKISTDTQYF
TRBJ1-2 | TRBD1 | TRBV6-1 | few | TGTGCCAGCAGTGAAGGAGGGGACAGGGGCTACACCTTC | CASSEGGDRGYTF
TRBJ2-1 | . | TRBV28 | . | TGTGCCAGCACTTCATTGGCGGCGGGAAGGGGGTCCGATGAGCAGTTCTTC | CASTSLAAGRGSDEQFF
TRBJ1-1 | . | TRBV7-9 | many | TGTGCCAGCAGCTTAGTAGCCAACACTGAAGCTTTCTTT | CASSLVANTEAFF
TRBJ2-3 | TRBD2 | TRBV7-2 | . | TGTGCCAGCAGCAGAGCCGCGCGGGAGGCAGATACGCAGTATTTT | CASSRAAREADTQYF
TRBJ1-4 | . | TRBV7-9 | many | TGTGCCAGCAGCTTAAACGGGGCCGGGGGTGAAAAACTGTTTTTT | CASSLNGAGGEKLFF
TRBJ2-2 | . | TRBV19 | . | TGTGCCAGTAATCGCGGTCTGGCAGACACCGGGGAGCTGTTTTTT | CASNRGLADTGELFF
TRBJ1-2 | . | TRBV6-1 | many | TGTGCCAGCAGTGAAGCGTCGGGGAATGCGGGCTATGGCTACACCTTC | CASSEASGNAGYGYTF
TRBJ2-1 | . | TRBV19 | many | TGTGCCAGTAGTATAGTCGTCCACTCCTACAATGAGCAGTTCTTC | CASSIVVHSYNEQFF
TRBJ1-5 | . | TRBV18 | many | TGTGCCAGCTCACGGGGGGCAGGTCAGCCCCAGCATTTT | CASSRGAGQPQHF
TRBJ2-3 | TRBD2 | TRBV7-2 | many | TGTGCCAGCAGTCCAAGGCTAGCGGTGATTAGCACAGATACGCAGTATTTT | CASSPRLAVISTDTQYF
TRBJ1-1 | . | TRBV28 | . | TGTGCCAGCAGTTCTCAATCAACAGGGCCTGAAGCTTTCTTT | CASSSQSTGPEAFF
TRBJ1-1 | . | TRBV11-2 | many | TGTGCCAGCAGCTTAGTCACGGCAAGCGGCACTGAAGCTTTCTTT | CASSLVTASGTEAFF
TRBJ1-2 | TRBD1 | TRBV20-1 | many | TGCAGTGCCAGCCGCTTAGACAGGGTCTATGGCTACACCTTC | CSASRLDRVYGYTF
TRBJ2-7 | TRBD2 | TRBV10-3 | few | TGTGCCACCTCGGGGACTAGCGGGATCTCCTACGAGCAGTACTTC | CATSGTSGISYEQYF
TRBJ1-4 | TRBD1 | TRBV20-1 | many | TGCAGTCCTCAGACAGGGTCTAATGAAAAACTGTTTTTT | CSPQTGSNEKLFF
TRBJ1-1 | TRBD1 | TRBV2 | many | TGTGCCAGCAGCCACAGGGGGCTGGACACTGAAGCTTTCTTT | CASSHRGLDTEAFF
TRBJ2-3 | TRBD1 | TRBV29-1 | many | TGCAGCGCCCCGACAGGGTTCACAGATACGCAGTATTTT | CSAPTGFTDTQYF
TRBJ1-3 | . | TRBV10-3 | . | TGTGCCATCAGTGAGTCAGAGGTCTCTGGAAACACCATATATTTT | CAISESEVSGNTIYF
TRBJ1-1 | . | TRBV27 | few | TGTGCCAGCCACAGAGAGGGTGGCACTGAAGCTTTCTTT | CASHREGGTEAFF
TRBJ1-1 | TRBD1 | TRBV7-8 | . | TGTGTCAGCAGCCAGGGACAGGAACCTCGGACTTTCTTT | CVSSQGQEPRTFF